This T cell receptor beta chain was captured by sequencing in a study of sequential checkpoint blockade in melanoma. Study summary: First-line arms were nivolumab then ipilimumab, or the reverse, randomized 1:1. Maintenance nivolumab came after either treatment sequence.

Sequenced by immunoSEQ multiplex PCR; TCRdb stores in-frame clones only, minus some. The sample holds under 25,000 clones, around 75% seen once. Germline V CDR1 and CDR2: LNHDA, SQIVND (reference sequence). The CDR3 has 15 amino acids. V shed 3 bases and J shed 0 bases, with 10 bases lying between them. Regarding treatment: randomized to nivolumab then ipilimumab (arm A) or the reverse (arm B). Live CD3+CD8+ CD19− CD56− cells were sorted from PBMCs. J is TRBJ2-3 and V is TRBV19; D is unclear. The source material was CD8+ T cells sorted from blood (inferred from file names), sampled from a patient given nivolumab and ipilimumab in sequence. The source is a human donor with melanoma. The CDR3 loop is CASSMRPGSTDTQYF. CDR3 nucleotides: TGTGCCAGTAGTATGCGGCCCGGTAGCACAGATACGCAGTATTTT.